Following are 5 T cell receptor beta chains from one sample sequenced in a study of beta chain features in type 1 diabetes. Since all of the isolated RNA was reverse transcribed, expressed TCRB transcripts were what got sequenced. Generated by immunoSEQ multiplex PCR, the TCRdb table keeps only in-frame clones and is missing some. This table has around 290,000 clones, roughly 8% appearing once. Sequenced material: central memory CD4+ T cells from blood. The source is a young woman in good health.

The CDR3 sequence is CASSPEAGTRETQYF. CDR3 nucleotides: TGTGCCAGCTCACCAGAGGCAGGGACACGGGAGACCCAGTACTTC. The rearrangement links TRBV18 to TRBJ2-5, with D perhaps TRBD1 (6 bases). Between the trimmed V and J ends, which lost 2 bases and 5 bases, there was a span of 15 bases. The CDR3 runs 15 residues. Germline V lookup: CDR1 KGHSH, CDR2 LQKENI. Looking up the rest from reference TRBV18 and TRBJ2-5 gives the full variable domain: NAGVMQNPRHLVRRRGQEARLRCSPMKGHSHVYWYRQLPEEGLKFMVYLQKENIIDESGMPKERFSAEFPKEGPSILRIQQVVRGDSAAYFCASSPEAGTRETQYFGPGTRLLVL.

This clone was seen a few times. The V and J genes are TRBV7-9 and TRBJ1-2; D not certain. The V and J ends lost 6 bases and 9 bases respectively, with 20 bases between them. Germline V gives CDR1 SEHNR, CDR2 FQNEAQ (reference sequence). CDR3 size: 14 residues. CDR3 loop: CASREIVSSSRYTF. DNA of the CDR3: TGTGCCAGCAGAGAAATTGTTAGTTCCTCTCGCTACACCTTC.

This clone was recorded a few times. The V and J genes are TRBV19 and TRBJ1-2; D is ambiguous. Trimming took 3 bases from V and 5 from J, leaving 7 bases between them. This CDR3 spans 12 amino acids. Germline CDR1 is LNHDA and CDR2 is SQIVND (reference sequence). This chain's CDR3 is CASSMTGYGYTF. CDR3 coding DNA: TGTGCCAGTAGTATGACCGGGTATGGCTACACCTTC.

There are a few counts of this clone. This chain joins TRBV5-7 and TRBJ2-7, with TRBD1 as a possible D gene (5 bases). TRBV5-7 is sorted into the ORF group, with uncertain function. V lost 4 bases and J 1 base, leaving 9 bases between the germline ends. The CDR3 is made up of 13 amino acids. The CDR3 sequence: CASSPRTSYEQYF. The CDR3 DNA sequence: TGTGCCAGCAGCCCCCGGACATCCTACGAGCAGTACTTC.

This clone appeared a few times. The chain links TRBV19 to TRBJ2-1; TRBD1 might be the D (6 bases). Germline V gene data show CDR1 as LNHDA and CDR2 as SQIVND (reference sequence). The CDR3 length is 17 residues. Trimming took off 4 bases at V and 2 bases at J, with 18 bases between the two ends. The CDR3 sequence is CASSRQTGKGAYNEQFF. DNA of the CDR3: TGTGCCAGTAGTAGGCAAACAGGGAAGGGCGCCTACAATGAGCAGTTCTTC.